The TCR beta chain under discussion was sequenced for a study of blood T cell repertoires in COVID-19. Overall study context: The United States, Italy and Spain provided the acute and convalescent COVID-19 samples.

As originally analysed: Estimation of nucleated cell counts was performed using reference gene primer amplification. Sequencing was performed with immunoSEQ multiplex PCR; in TCRdb, only in-frame clones are kept and a portion is missing. The V and J calls and clone size were taken over from that table, and D and trimming were inferred from the DNA. The profile covers approximately 65,000 clones, with around 80% appearing a single time and about 15% taken by the ten largest. The sample was peripheral blood. The TCR sequence derives from a man of 80 years or more with acute or convalescent COVID-19.

DNA of the CDR3: TGTGCCAGCAGTGACGGACAGTACCAAGAGACCCAGTACTTC. Residues: CASSDGQYQETQYF. This chain uses TRBV6-1 with TRBJ2-5; D is possibly TRBD1 (6 bases). Germline V gene sequence: CDR1 MNHNS, CDR2 SASEGT. V shed 3 bases and J shed 0 bases, with 8 bases lying between them. This CDR3 is built from 14 residues.